These 3 T cell receptor beta chains came from one sample sequenced in a study of T cells in Graves' hyperthyroidism and ophthalmopathy. The investigators amplified TCR beta CDR3 regions from RNA transcripts. An initial round of RT-PCR targeting the TCR CDR3 relied on the HTBI primer set. TCRdb re-analysed the multiplex PCR reads in MiXCR, keeping a single row per CDR3 protein. The sample records hundreds of thousands of distinct CDR3 sequences, 15% to 19% being singletons. The sample comprised blood. All receptors come from a young woman with Graves' hyperthyroidism.

This clonotype appeared many times. V usage is TRBV6-2 or TRBV6-3 and J usage is TRBJ2-3; D is undetermined. Germline values: CDR1 MNHEY, CDR2 SVGEGT. The CDR3 has 14 amino acids. Deletions cut 4 bases from V and 4 bases from J, with 12 bases between. For the CDR3, the DNA is TGTGCCAGCAGTTCTCCCGGCCCCCCAGATACGCAGTATTTT. Its translation is CASSSPGPPDTQYF.

This clonotype was seen ten or more times. The rearrangement uses TRBV20-1 and TRBJ2-7; either TRBD1 or TRBD2 may supply D (5 bases each). CDR1 is DFQATT, CDR2 SNEGSKA, per germline (reference sequence). The CDR3 is 14 residues long. The ends were cut back, 5 bases at V and 4 bases at J, with 18 bases in the middle. This CDR3 is CSARSGTAKYEQYF. CDR3 DNA sequence: TGCAGTGCTCGATCCGGGACGGCGAAATACGAGCAGTACTTC.

The table lists this clonotype with a few counts. The chain couples TRBV20-1 to TRBJ1-2, with 7 bases that match TRBD1. This CDR3 is 13 amino acids long. V was clipped by 5 bases and J by 4 bases; unmatched bases: 7. Germline-derived CDR1 and CDR2 are DFQATT and SNEGSKA (reference sequence). The CDR3 reads CSAPDRSGYGYTF. The CDR3 DNA reads as TGCAGTGCTCCGGACAGGTCAGGCTATGGCTACACCTTC.